The sample holds a few counts of the clone carrying this T cell receptor (beta chain). This specimen comes from a study of blood T cell repertoires in COVID-19. Study in general: Samples taken during acute and convalescent COVID-19 were collected in the United States, Italy and Spain.

V was shortened by 2 bases and J by 7 bases, with 12 bases between the two germline ends. CDR1 is SGHAT and CDR2 is FQNNGV in the germline V gene. The CDR3 sequence is 13 residues long. In the source study's methods: Counts of nucleated cells, estimated from reference gene primer amplification, were obtained. The data were produced by immunoSEQ multiplex PCR, yet TCRdb's version contains in-frame clones alone and is incomplete. That table supplies the V and J calls and clone size; D and trimming were determined from the DNA. The sample carries about 150,000 clones, approximately 87% recorded once. The TCR comes from a woman aged 45-60 years with active or convalescent COVID-19. This sequence joins TRBV11-2 and TRBJ2-7, with D perhaps matching TRBD1 (6 bases). The material sequenced was peripheral blood. CDR3 bases: TGTGCCAGCAGCTTATGGTGGACAGATGAGCAGTACTTC. Protein: CASSLWWTDEQYF.